This T cell receptor (beta chain) originates from a study of shared clonotypes between healthy human individuals. Study-level results: The study drew on few donors, limiting represented genetic and exposure-history diversity.

Repertoires were generated with immunoSEQ multiplex PCR, while TCRdb's copy carries only in-frame clones and drops some. The sample holds millions of clones, roughly 95% seen once. About this clone itself: Its specificity is not known.

V was clipped by 4 bases and J by 2 bases, with 19 bases between them. The CDR3 spans 18 residues. Germline CDR1 and CDR2: SGDLS and YYNGEE. Naivety among CD8 cells was defined by CD45RO negativity and positive CCR7 selection, thereby excluding terminally differentiated effector memory CD45RA+ cells. This clonotype was obtained from a man aged 18 to 29 in good health. The sequencing input was naive CD8+ T cells sorted from blood. V usage is TRBV9 and J usage is TRBJ2-6; D is unresolved. The CDR3 bases are TGTGCCAGCAGCACCCCACAGAGTACCTCTCCTGGGGCCAACGTCCTGACTTTC. It is translated as CASSTPQSTSPGANVLTF.